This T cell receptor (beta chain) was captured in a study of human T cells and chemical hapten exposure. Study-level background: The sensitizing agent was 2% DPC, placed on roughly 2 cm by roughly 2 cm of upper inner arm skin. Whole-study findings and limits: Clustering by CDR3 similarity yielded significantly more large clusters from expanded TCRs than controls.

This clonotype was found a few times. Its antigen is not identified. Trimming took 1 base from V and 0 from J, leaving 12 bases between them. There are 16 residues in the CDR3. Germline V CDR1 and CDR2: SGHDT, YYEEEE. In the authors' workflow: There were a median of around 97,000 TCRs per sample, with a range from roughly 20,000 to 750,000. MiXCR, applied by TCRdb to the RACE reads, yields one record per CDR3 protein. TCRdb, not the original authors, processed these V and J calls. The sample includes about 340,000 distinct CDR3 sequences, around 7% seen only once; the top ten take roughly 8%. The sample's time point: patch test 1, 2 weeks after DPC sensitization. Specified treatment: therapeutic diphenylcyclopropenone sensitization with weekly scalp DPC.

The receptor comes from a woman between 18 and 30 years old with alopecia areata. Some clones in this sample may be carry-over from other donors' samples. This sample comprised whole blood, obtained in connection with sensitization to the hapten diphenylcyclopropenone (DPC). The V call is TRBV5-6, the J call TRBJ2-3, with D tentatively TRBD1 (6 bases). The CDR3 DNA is TGTGCCAGCAGCTTGCGGCAGGGGACGAGCACAGATACGCAGTATTTT. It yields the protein CASSLRQGTSTDTQYF.